A single T cell receptor (beta chain) is shown here with its context. Antigen: not known. Primed by a sample-barcoded 5' primer and a J-beta primer mix, a second PCR proceeded for 7 to 11 cycles. Sequencing yielded, for each sample, at least 2.5 million paired-end reads carrying CDR3. Each CDR3 protein gets one entry after TCRdb re-called the 5' RACE reads with MiXCR. Here the sample spans 1.5 million to 2 million distinct CDR3 sequences, about 35% being singletons. This sample is drawn from a study of blood T cells in healthy people across ages. Study-level findings and limits: In older individuals, TCR beta diversity per million T cells was lower, falling roughly linearly with age.

This receptor was obtained from a woman in her 30s in good health. Sequencing was done on a sample of blood.

The CDR3 reads CASSFRTSGGAFFRNEQFF. The CDR3 region has the DNA TGTGCCAGCAGCTTTAGGACTAGCGGGGGAGCCTTCTTTCGCAATGAGCAGTTCTTC. The chain is built from TRBV7-9 and TRBJ2-1; 13 bases align to TRBD2. Trimming at V came to 3 bases and at J to 6 bases, leaving 14 bases not matched to a gene. This CDR3 comprises 19 residues. Germline V gives CDR1 SEHNR, CDR2 FQNEAQ (reference sequence).